These 20 T cell receptor beta chains were all obtained from the same sample, sequenced in a study of cytomegalovirus exposure and HLA in healthy donors. The table came from immunoSEQ multiplex PCR; TCRdb's copy has only in-frame clones and leaves some out. The data contain 150,000 to 200,000 clones, more than 75% of them singletons. The source material was PBMCs. Source of these receptors: a man between 18 and 35 years old in good health and CMV-seropositive.

The gene calls are TRBV7-3 and TRBJ2-1, with 11 bases matching TRBD2. The CDR3 has 15 residues. Germline CDR1 reads SGHTA; CDR2 reads FQGTGA. The trim removed 4 bases at V and 7 bases at J, leaving 6 bases unmatched. CDR3 amino acids: CASSSTSGIGNEQFF. CDR3 in DNA: TGTGCCAGCAGCTCGACTAGCGGGATCGGTAATGAGCAGTTCTTC.

This clone was seen more than once but under ten times. The chain uses TRBV2 and TRBJ2-7; no clear D. Trimming took off 7 bases at V and 4 bases at J, with 8 bases between the two ends. The CDR3 runs to 11 residues. The germline gives CDR1 SNHLY, CDR2 FYNNEI. CDR3 sequence reads: CASMAGYEQYF. Written as DNA, the CDR3 is TGTGCCAGCATGGCAGGTTACGAGCAGTACTTC. Using reference TRBV2 and TRBJ2-7 for the parts outside the CDR3, the full variable domain is EPEVTQTPSHQVTQMGQEVILRCVPISNHLYFYWYRQILGQKVEFLVSFYNNEISEKSEIFDDQFSVERPDGSNFTLKIRSTKLEDSAMYFCASMAGYEQYFGPGTRLTVT.

The J gene is TRBJ2-7, the V gene TRBV6-5; the match to TRBD1 covers 8 bases. Germline CDR1 and CDR2: MNHEY and SVGAGI. The CDR3 covers 15 residues. Losses at the gene ends were 10 bases for V and 4 bases for J; bases not matched to a gene: 15. In DNA form, the CDR3 reads TGTGCCACCTCCAACCTAGGACAGGGAGCGTACGAGCAGTACTTC. Protein product: CATSNLGQGAYEQYF.

This sequence joins TRBV5-1 and TRBJ2-5; TRBD2 matches 9 bases. The CDR3 is 15 amino acids. V trimming: 0 bases; J trimming: 4 bases; junction bases outside the gene matches: 4. Per germline, CDR1 SGHRS and CDR2 YFSETQ. The CDR3 sequence: CASSLAGTSRETQYF. DNA of the CDR3: TGCGCCAGCAGCTTGGCCGGGACTAGCAGAGAGACCCAGTACTTC. Supplemented by reference TRBV5-1 and TRBJ2-5, the full variable domain reads KAGVTQTPRYLIKTRGQQVTLSCSPISGHRSVSWYQQTPGQGLQFLFEYFSETQRNKGNFPGRFSGRQFSNSRSEMNVSTLELGDSALYLCASSLAGTSRETQYFGPGTRLLVL.

The CDR3, as DNA: TGCAGCGTTGAAGATCTTGTAGGAGGCTCGGATGAGCAGTTCTTC. It encodes CSVEDLVGGSDEQFF. The chain is built from TRBV29-1 and TRBJ2-1, with D possibly being TRBD2 (5 bases). The CDR3 totals 15 residues. Trimming shortened V by 0 bases and J by 8 bases, and 17 bases separated the two germline ends. The germline V gene has CDR1 SQVTM and CDR2 ANQGSEA.

Worth noting for this clone: Other nucleotide sequences in the sample specify the same CDR3. The chain has TRBV7-8 and TRBJ2-5; maybe TRBD2 (5 bases). The CDR3 is 13 amino acids. V was cut by 1 base and J by 5 bases, with 8 bases left in between. Germline CDR1 is SGHVS and CDR2 is FQNEAQ. The CDR3 DNA reads as TGTGCCAGCAGCTTAGAGGGCGGGGAGACCCAGTACTTC. This sequence encodes CASSLEGGETQYF.

This clone has only one observation. The chain recombines TRBV7-8 with TRBJ1-2; 10 bases match TRBD1. CDR1 is SGHVS, CDR2 FQNEAQ, per germline. The CDR3 runs 16 residues. Germline trimming cut 0 bases from V and 5 bases from J; bases unmatched to any gene: 6. The CDR3 DNA reads as TGTGCCAGCAGCTTAGCCGGGACAGGGGATCGTTATGGCTACACCTTC. Translating gives CASSLAGTGDRYGYTF.

Concerning this clone itself: Other DNA sequences of this sample code for an identical CDR3. The chain joins TRBV9 to TRBJ1-2, with D tentatively TRBD1 (5 bases). This CDR3 is 13 amino acids long. CDR1 and CDR2 from the germline V gene are SGDLS and YYNGEE. V was pared by 0 bases and J by 4 bases, with 7 bases between. CDR3 nucleotide sequence: TGTGCCAGCAGCGTAGGGCAGGGCTATGGCTACACCTTC. Its translation is CASSVGQGYGYTF.

V usage is TRBV27 and J usage is TRBJ1-4; D is unclear. The CDR3 spans 12 residues. Germline assignment: CDR1 MNHEY and CDR2 SMNVEV (reference sequence). V was cut by 2 bases and J by 7 bases, with 5 bases left in between. CDR3 in DNA: TGTGCCAGCAGTTTAGCAGGTGAAAAACTGTTTTTT. Encoded protein: CASSLAGEKLFF.

The table lists this clone with a count of one. The rearrangement links TRBV2 to TRBJ1-5; D not certain. The CDR3 consists of 13 residues. The V gene's germline CDR1 is SNHLY and CDR2 FYNNEI. V dropped 7 bases and J dropped 0 bases, with 7 bases sitting between them. The CDR3 region has the DNA TGTGCCAGCACCAGAGGTAGCAATCAGCCCCAGCATTTT. Translating it yields CASTRGSNQPQHF.

The chain employs TRBV7-2 and TRBJ2-4; 10 positions agree with TRBD2. CDR1 and CDR2 from the germline V gene are SGHTA and FQGNSA. CDR3 length: 17 residues. V was pared by 0 bases and J by 8 bases, with 10 bases of the junction left unmatched. CDR3 sequence (DNA): TGTGCCAGCAGCTTAGCGGGAAGCGGGGGGGCGGTGTACATTCAGTACTTC. This encodes CASSLAGSGGAVYIQYF.

The chain has TRBV15 and TRBJ2-3; 7 bases align to TRBD1. Trimming took 5 bases from V and 4 from J; bases not matched to a gene: 9. The length of the CDR3 is 15 residues. Germline CDR1 is LNHNV and CDR2 is YYDKDF (reference sequence). The CDR3 loop is CATSPRQGRADTQYF. CDR3 bases: TGTGCCACCAGCCCCCGACAGGGTAGGGCAGATACGCAGTATTTT.

The V gene is TRBV30, the J gene TRBJ1-2; 9 bases fit TRBD1. CDR1 and CDR2 (germline): GTSNPN, SVGIG (reference sequence). Trimming removed 3 bases from V and 8 bases from J; junction bases left unmatched: 13. The CDR3 loop spans 15 amino acids. CDR3 nucleotide sequence: TGTGCCTGGAGGTCAACCGGGACAGGGTTTGAAGGCTACACCTTC. Translating it yields CAWRSTGTGFEGYTF.

V and J are TRBV15 and TRBJ2-1; 7 bases are shared with TRBD1. The germline V gene has CDR1 LNHNV and CDR2 YYDKDF (reference sequence). V shed 6 bases and J 4 bases; nucleotides not matched to a gene: 9. The CDR3 covers 15 residues. The CDR3: CATRPGQISYNEQFF. In nucleotides, the CDR3 is TGTGCCACCAGACCGGGACAGATATCATACAATGAGCAGTTCTTC.

A word on this clone: Compared with germline, one end of the junction differs, possibly owing to a read error. The chain carries TRBV6-5 and TRBJ2-1; a weak D match, TRBD1 (6 bases). In germline, CDR1 is MNHEY, CDR2 SVGAGI. The CDR3 consists of 13 residues. In DNA form, the CDR3 reads TGTGCCAGCAGTTTTACAGGGAACAATGGGCAGTTCTTC. It encodes CASSFTGNNGQFF.

This chain links TRBV11-2 with TRBJ2-1, with 8 bases identical to TRBD1. CDR3 length: 13 amino acids. Germline trimming cut 8 bases from V and 6 bases from J; bases unmatched to any gene: 6. The germline CDR1 and CDR2 sequences are SGHAT and FQNNGV. Here the CDR3 reads CASLGQGSNEQFF. The CDR3 region has the DNA TGTGCCAGCCTAGGACAGGGAAGCAATGAGCAGTTCTTC.

J is TRBJ2-1 and V is TRBV15; 8 bases match TRBD2. With 3 bases clipped from V and 3 bases from J, the junction kept 10 bases outside the gene matches. This CDR3 spans 17 amino acids. Per germline, CDR1 LNHNV and CDR2 YYDKDF (reference sequence). The CDR3 nucleotides are TGTGCCACCAGCAGGACCCAAGCGGGGGCCAACTACAATGAGCAGTTCTTC. Protein: CATSRTQAGANYNEQFF.

A single count supports this clone. The chain uses TRBV19 and TRBJ1-4, with TRBD1 as a possible D gene (6 bases). CDR3 length equals 17 residues. Per the germline V gene, CDR1 is LNHDA and CDR2 is SQIVND (reference sequence). Trimming took 3 bases from V and 8 from J, leaving 22 bases between them. Here the CDR3 DNA reads TGTGCCAGTAGTATCTGGTTAGACGGGGGGCGCGGAGAAAAACTGTTTTTT. The encoded protein is CASSIWLDGGRGEKLFF. Looking up the rest from reference TRBV19 and TRBJ1-4 gives the full variable domain: DGGITQSPKYLFRKEGQNVTLSCEQNLNHDAMYWYRQDPGQGLRLIYYSQIVNDFQKGDIAEGYSVSREKKESFPLTVTSAQKNPTAFYLCASSIWLDGGRGEKLFFGSGTQLSVL.

V gene TRBV6-1 combines with J gene TRBJ1-3; 9 positions agree with TRBD1. Germline assignment: CDR1 MNHNS and CDR2 SASEGT. V trimming: 4 bases; J trimming: 2 bases; junction bases outside the gene matches: 6. The CDR3 is 16 amino acids. CDR3: CASSAQDRGPGNTIYF. The CDR3 DNA reads as TGTGCCAGCAGTGCGCAGGACAGGGGCCCTGGAAACACCATATATTTT.

The chain combines TRBV6-5 with TRBJ2-1; 10 bases are shared with TRBD2. Germline V gene sequence: CDR1 MNHEY, CDR2 SVGAGI. The J segment lost 9 bases and the V segment lost 0 bases, leaving 5 bases of the junction unmatched. This CDR3 is 15 amino acids long. The CDR3 protein is CASSYSKAGGLEQFF. The DNA of the CDR3 is TGTGCCAGCAGTTACTCGAAAGCGGGGGGGCTTGAGCAGTTCTTC.